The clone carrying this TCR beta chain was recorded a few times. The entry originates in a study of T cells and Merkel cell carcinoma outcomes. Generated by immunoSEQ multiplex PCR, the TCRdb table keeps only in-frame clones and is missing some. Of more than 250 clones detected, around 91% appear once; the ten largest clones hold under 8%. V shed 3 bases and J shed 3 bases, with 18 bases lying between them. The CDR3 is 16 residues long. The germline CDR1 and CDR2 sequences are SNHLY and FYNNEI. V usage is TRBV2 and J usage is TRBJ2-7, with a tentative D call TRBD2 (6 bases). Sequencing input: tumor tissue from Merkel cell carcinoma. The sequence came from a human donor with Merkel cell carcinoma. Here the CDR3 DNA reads TGTGCCAGCAGTGAGCCCCTCGACGGGGGTGGCTACGAGCAGTACTTC. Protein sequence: CASSEPLDGGGYEQYF. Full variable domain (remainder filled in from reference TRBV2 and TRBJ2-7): EPEVTQTPSHQVTQMGQEVILRCVPISNHLYFYWYRQILGQKVEFLVSFYNNEISEKSEIFDDQFSVERPDGSNFTLKIRSTKLEDSAMYFCASSEPLDGGGYEQYFGPGTRLTVT.